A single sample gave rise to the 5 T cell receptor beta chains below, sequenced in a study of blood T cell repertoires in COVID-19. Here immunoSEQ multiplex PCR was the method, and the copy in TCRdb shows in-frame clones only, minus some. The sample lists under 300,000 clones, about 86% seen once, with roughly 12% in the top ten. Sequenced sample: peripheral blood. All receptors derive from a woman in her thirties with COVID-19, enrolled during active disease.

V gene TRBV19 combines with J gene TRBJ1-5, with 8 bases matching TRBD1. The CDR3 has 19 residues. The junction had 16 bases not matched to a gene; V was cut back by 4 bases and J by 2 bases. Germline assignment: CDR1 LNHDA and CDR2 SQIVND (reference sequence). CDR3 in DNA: TGTGCCAGTAGTAGATCCGGGACAGGAGGGTATCTGGGCAATCAGCCCCAGCATTTT. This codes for CASSRSGTGGYLGNQPQHF.

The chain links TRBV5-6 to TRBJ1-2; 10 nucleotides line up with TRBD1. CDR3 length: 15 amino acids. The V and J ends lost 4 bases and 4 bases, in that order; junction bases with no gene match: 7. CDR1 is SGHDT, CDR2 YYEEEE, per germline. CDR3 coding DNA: TGTGCCAGCAGCCTCGGACAGGGGGGAGGCTATGGCTACACCTTC. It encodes CASSLGQGGGYGYTF.

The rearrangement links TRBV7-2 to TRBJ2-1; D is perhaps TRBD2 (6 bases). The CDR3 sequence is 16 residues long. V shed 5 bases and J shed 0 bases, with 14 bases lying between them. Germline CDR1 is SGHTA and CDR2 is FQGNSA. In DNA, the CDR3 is TGTGCCAGCAGCCCGGGGAGGCTGAGCTCCTACAATGAGCAGTTCTTC. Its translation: CASSPGRLSSYNEQFF.

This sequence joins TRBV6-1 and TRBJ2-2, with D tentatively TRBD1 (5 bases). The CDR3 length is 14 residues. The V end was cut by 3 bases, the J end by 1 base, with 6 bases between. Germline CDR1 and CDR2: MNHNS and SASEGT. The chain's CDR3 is CASSDDRNTGELFF. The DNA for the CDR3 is TGTGCCAGCAGTGACGACAGGAACACCGGGGAGCTGTTTTTT.

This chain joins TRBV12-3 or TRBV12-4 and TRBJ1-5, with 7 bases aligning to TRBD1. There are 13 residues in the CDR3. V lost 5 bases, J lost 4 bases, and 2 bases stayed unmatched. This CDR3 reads CASSKTGNQPQHF. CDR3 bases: TGTGCCAGCAGTAAGACAGGGAATCAGCCCCAGCATTTT.